These 24 T cell receptor beta chains came from one sample sequenced in a study of CD4 T cells in relation to SARS-CoV-2 and coronaviruses. The table came from immunoSEQ multiplex PCR; TCRdb's copy has only in-frame clones and leaves some out. This table holds roughly 71,000 clones, over 70% found once. Before the COVID-19 pandemic, during about 2011-2019, CD4+ T cells were taken from unexposed donors. What was sequenced was memory CD4+ T cells from PBMCs. These receptors were obtained from a human donor in good health.

The chain is built from TRBV2 and TRBJ1-5, with D tentatively TRBD1 (6 bases). The CDR3 length is 13 residues. Trimming removed 10 bases at V and 6 bases at J, with 16 bases between. The germline gives CDR1 SNHLY, CDR2 FYNNEI. CDR3 residues: CATTGTYTQPQHF. DNA for the CDR3: TGTGCCACCACCGGGACATATACTCAGCCCCAGCATTTT.

The chain recombines TRBV29-1 with TRBJ1-2; 7 bases map to TRBD1. The V gene end was trimmed by 4 bases and the J gene end by 0 bases; junction bases not matched to a gene: 8. CDR3 length: 15 amino acids. Germline loops: CDR1 SQVTM, CDR2 ANQGSEA. The CDR3 DNA sequence: TGCAGCGTTGTCCTCGACAGGGCGCCTAACTATGGCTACACCTTC. As protein: CSVVLDRAPNYGYTF.

This clone occurred once. The chain carries TRBV10-3 and TRBJ2-1, with 7 bases matching TRBD1. V lost 6 bases to trimming and J lost 4 bases; unmatched junction nucleotides: 9. CDR3 length: 15 amino acids. The germline gives CDR1 ENHRY, CDR2 SYGVKD. The CDR3 spells CAISPTGVGYNEQFF. CDR3 nucleotide sequence: TGTGCCATCAGCCCCACAGGGGTAGGGTACAATGAGCAGTTCTTC.

The chain couples TRBV6-5 to TRBJ1-2; 9 positions agree with TRBD1. The trim removed 8 bases at V and 3 bases at J, leaving 10 bases unmatched. The CDR3 loop spans 15 amino acids. Germline V CDR1 and CDR2: MNHEY, SVGAGI. The CDR3 spells CASYKGQGSDYGYTF. The CDR3 nucleotides read TGTGCCAGCTATAAAGGACAGGGGTCCGACTATGGCTACACCTTC.

The genes are TRBV5-1 and TRBJ2-5, with 8 bases identical to TRBD2. The CDR3 consists of 15 residues. The V gene's germline CDR1 is SGHRS and CDR2 YFSETQ. V was pared by 4 bases and J by 5 bases, with 10 bases of the junction left unmatched. The CDR3 region has the DNA TGCGCCAGCAGCCTCGAACATAGCGGGGCGGAGACCCAGTACTTC. As protein: CASSLEHSGAETQYF.

The sample holds one count of this clone. The J gene is TRBJ2-1, the V gene TRBV6-2 or TRBV6-3, with a possible D match to TRBD2 (6 bases). Trimming stripped 2 bases from V and 7 bases from J, with 18 bases between. Per germline, CDR1 MNHEY and CDR2 SVGEGT. The CDR3 has 16 residues. The CDR3 region has the DNA TGTGCCAGCAGTTACGGCATCGGGCAGGGAGGAAATGAGCAGTTCTTC. Protein sequence: CASSYGIGQGGNEQFF.

This chain connects TRBV6-5 to TRBJ1-6, with a weak D call TRBD1 (6 bases). This CDR3 has 15 residues. In germline, CDR1 is MNHEY, CDR2 SVGAGI. The ends were cut back, 2 bases at V and 8 bases at J, with 13 bases in the middle. CDR3 in DNA: TGTGCCAGCAGTTACAGTGAACCAGGGGATTCACCCCTCCACTTT. Translation gives CASSYSEPGDSPLHF.

The chain couples TRBV2 to TRBJ2-1; 9 nucleotides align to TRBD2. J lost 8 bases, V lost 5 bases, and 10 bases had no gene match. Germline-derived CDR1 and CDR2 are SNHLY and FYNNEI. This CDR3 has 15 amino acids. DNA of the CDR3: TGTGCCAGCAGTCCTCGAGCGGGGGGCGGGGATGAGCAGTTCTTC. This encodes CASSPRAGGGDEQFF. The full variable domain, rest sourced from reference TRBV2 and TRBJ2-1, is EPEVTQTPSHQVTQMGQEVILRCVPISNHLYFYWYRQILGQKVEFLVSFYNNEISEKSEIFDDQFSVERPDGSNFTLKIRSTKLEDSAMYFCASSPRAGGGDEQFFGPGTRLTVL.

This clone has only one observation. The gene calls are TRBV7-3 and TRBJ1-6; the D gene is possibly TRBD1 (5 bases). The V and J ends lost 2 bases and 8 bases respectively, with 13 bases between them. The CDR3 runs to 15 residues. Germline CDR1 is SGHTA and CDR2 is FQGTGA. CDR3 protein: CASSLEGTDDSPLHF. The CDR3 DNA follows: TGTGCCAGCAGCTTAGAAGGGACCGACGATTCACCCCTCCACTTT.

This clone came up a few times. This chain links TRBV7-6 with TRBJ2-1; D remains unclear. Trimming took 1 base from V and 5 from J, leaving 9 bases between them. The V gene's germline CDR1 is SGHVS and CDR2 FNYEAQ. The CDR3 loop spans 14 amino acids. This chain's CDR3 is CASSLEFSNNEQFF. In nucleotides, the CDR3 is TGTGCCAGCAGCTTAGAATTTTCGAACAATGAGCAGTTCTTC.

The J gene is TRBJ1-2, the V gene TRBV3-1 (or the pseudogene TRBV3-2), with 8 bases that match TRBD1. The germline gives CDR1 LGHDT, CDR2 YNNKEL (reference sequence). This CDR3 spans 13 amino acids. V lost 4 bases to trimming and J lost 6 bases; unmatched junction nucleotides: 4. The DNA of the CDR3 is TGTGCCAGCAGCCGCGGGACAGGAGATGGCTACACCTTC. Amino acids: CASSRGTGDGYTF.

The chain combines TRBV10-3 with TRBJ1-5; D remains ambiguous. This CDR3 has 12 residues. Germline V gene data show CDR1 as ENHRY and CDR2 as SYGVKD. The ends were cut back, 11 bases at V and 4 bases at J, with 12 bases in the middle. The CDR3 region has the DNA TGTGCCGTATCCCACACGAATCAGCCCCAGCATTTT. Its protein is CAVSHTNQPQHF.

This chain links TRBV3-1 (or the pseudogene TRBV3-2) with TRBJ2-3; 15 positions match TRBD2. CDR1 is LGHDT, CDR2 YNNKEL, per germline (reference sequence). Trimming cost V 2 bases and J 0 bases; bases outside gene matches: 6. The CDR3 length is 19 residues. The CDR3 DNA reads TGTGCCAGCAGCCAATCCGGACTAGCGGGGGGGTTTAGCACAGATACGCAGTATTTT. This encodes CASSQSGLAGGFSTDTQYF.

This sequence joins TRBV18 and TRBJ1-1; a possible D gene is TRBD1 (5 bases). The CDR3 has 14 amino acids. V was shortened by 6 bases and J by 0 bases, with 11 bases between the two germline ends. Per the germline V gene, CDR1 is KGHSH and CDR2 is LQKENI. CDR3 DNA sequence: TGTGCCAGCTCGCCCGACAGCTTGAACACTGAAGCTTTCTTT. It yields the protein CASSPDSLNTEAFF.

V usage is TRBV30 and J usage is TRBJ1-4; no reliable D call. CDR1 is GTSNPN, CDR2 SVGIG, per germline (reference sequence). This CDR3 has 11 amino acids. V was cut by 2 bases and J by 5 bases, with 3 bases left in between. In DNA, the CDR3 is TGTGCCTGGAGTTCCAATGAAAAACTGTTTTTT. Protein: CAWSSNEKLFF.

The V gene is TRBV5-1, the J gene TRBJ2-3; a possible D gene is TRBD2 (5 bases). Between the trimmed V and J ends, which lost 4 bases and 2 bases, there was a span of 14 bases. There are 15 residues in the CDR3. CDR1 is SGHRS, CDR2 YFSETQ, per germline. CDR3 sequence (DNA): TGCGCCAGCAGCGACCTAAGCGGCTCCACAGATACGCAGTATTTT. Its translation: CASSDLSGSTDTQYF. The complete variable domain, with remaining parts taken from reference TRBV5-1 and TRBJ2-3, reads KAGVTQTPRYLIKTRGQQVTLSCSPISGHRSVSWYQQTPGQGLQFLFEYFSETQRNKGNFPGRFSGRQFSNSRSEMNVSTLELGDSALYLCASSDLSGSTDTQYFGPGTRLTVL.

V and J are TRBV10-3 and TRBJ2-7; D may be TRBD1 (5 bases). This CDR3 region has 15 residues. Germline assignment: CDR1 ENHRY and CDR2 SYGVKD. V lost 0 bases to trimming and J lost 6 bases, with 15 bases between them. This chain's CDR3 is CAISESLGPLVEQYF. The CDR3 DNA is TGTGCCATCAGTGAGTCGCTGGGGCCGCTCGTCGAGCAGTACTTC.

V usage is TRBV11-2 and J usage is TRBJ2-1; possible D gene TRBD2, 6 bases. The V end lost 3 bases, the J end lost 5 bases, and 8 bases lay between the germline ends. Germline values: CDR1 SGHAT, CDR2 FQNNGV. The CDR3 is 13 residues long. The CDR3 is CASSLGRNNEQFF. The DNA for the CDR3 is TGTGCCAGCAGCTTGGGGAGGAACAATGAGCAGTTCTTC.

This clone was recorded once. This chain's CDR3 is CASSGGQNEQFF. The DNA for the CDR3 is TGTGCCAGCTCCGGGGGACAGAATGAGCAGTTCTTC. The V call is TRBV18, the J call TRBJ2-1; D is perhaps TRBD1 (7 bases). Trimming took off 6 bases at V and 7 bases at J, with 10 bases between the two ends. Germline V gene sequence: CDR1 KGHSH, CDR2 LQKENI. The CDR3 sequence is 12 residues long.

The J gene is TRBJ1-5, the V gene TRBV20-1; no clear D. The CDR3 totals 13 residues. CDR1 DFQATT and CDR2 SNEGSKA come from the germline V gene (reference sequence). V lost 3 bases and J lost 7, with 13 bases in between. The CDR3 here is CSASSGIQQPQHF. The CDR3 DNA reads as TGCAGTGCTAGTTCGGGGATCCAACAGCCCCAGCATTTT.

The chain couples TRBV24-1 to TRBJ2-3; D remains ambiguous. CDR1 KGHDR and CDR2 SFDVKD come from the germline V gene. V lost 5 bases to trimming and J lost 4 bases, with 9 bases between them. The length of the CDR3 is 13 residues. CDR3 sequence (DNA): TGTGCCACCAGTGTTAATTTTGCAGATACGCAGTATTTT. Protein: CATSVNFADTQYF.

This clone appeared a few times. The V call is TRBV5-1, the J call TRBJ1-6, with 10 bases identical to TRBD1. J lost 6 bases, V lost 4 bases, and 13 bases had no gene match. Per germline, CDR1 SGHRS and CDR2 YFSETQ. The length of the CDR3 is 18 residues. The CDR3 sequence: CASSPDRDRGRSNSPLHF. The CDR3 DNA reads TGCGCCAGCAGCCCCGACCGGGACAGGGGACGTTCTAATTCACCCCTCCACTTT.

The rearrangement joins TRBV29-1 to TRBJ2-3; 9 nucleotides align to TRBD2. This CDR3 spans 13 amino acids. The germline V gene has CDR1 SQVTM and CDR2 ANQGSEA. V gave up 7 bases and J gave up 1 base; unmatched junction bases: 3. The CDR3 protein is CSAQRGGTDTQYF. Here the CDR3 DNA reads TGCAGCGCTCAGCGGGGGGGCACAGATACGCAGTATTTT.

This clone was observed a single time. This sequence joins TRBV20-1 and TRBJ2-1; D ambiguous. Trimming took 3 bases from V and 7 from J, leaving 13 bases between them. In germline, CDR1 is DFQATT, CDR2 SNEGSKA (reference sequence). This CDR3 contains 13 residues. CDR3 in DNA: TGCAGTGCTAGTCAGCTAGTCAAGAATGAGCAGTTCTTC. This codes for CSASQLVKNEQFF.